This T cell receptor (beta chain) appears in the sequencing data of a study of human T cells and chemical hapten exposure. The CDR3 is made up of 14 amino acids. Trimming shortened V by 1 base and J by 5 bases, and 11 bases separated the two germline ends. Germline CDR1 and CDR2: SGHRS and YFSETQ. Time point reported: pre-sensitization, week 0. Treatment of the sample: therapeutic diphenylcyclopropenone sensitization with weekly scalp DPC. From the RACE reads, TCRdb called clonotypes with MiXCR, one entry per CDR3 protein. The sample lists about 380,000 distinct CDR3 sequences; about 5.1% were seen once.

This chain uses TRBV5-1 with TRBJ2-3; weak D call: TRBD1 (6 bases). This clonotype was sampled from a woman between 45 and 60 years old with alopecia areata. Some clones in this sample may be carry-over from other donors' samples. The material was whole blood, obtained in connection with sensitization to the hapten diphenylcyclopropenone (DPC). In DNA, the CDR3 is TGCGCCAGCAGCTTGACAGGGAAAGGAGATACGCAGTATTTT. Translated: CASSLTGKGDTQYF.